The subject of this entry is one TCR beta chain. Its target antigen remains unknown. No clone much larger than this one lies a single base away; base qualities are absent. This entry belongs to a study of blood T cell repertoires in COVID-19 (dated by TCRdb to about 2020). At the level of the whole study: Samples from collaborators originated in the United States, Italy and Spain and spanned both the acute and convalescent phases of COVID-19. The material from the prospective study consisted of cDNA or gDNA derived from T cells, B-cell-depleted T cells, or PBMCs. The dataset comprised deeply sampled blood TCRbeta repertoires from subjects exposed to, actively infected with, or recovered from COVID-19. A freely available public database, intended as a resource for researchers studying the immune response to SARS-CoV-2, is where the repertoires were released. Samples came from the ongoing ImmuneRACE study (first 160 participants) plus 1,254 subjects from 6 global collaborators. Sample metadata almost always included a de-identified subject ID, COVID-19 status, age in years and sex. HLA class I and class II types, where available, came from metadata supplied by the sample provider rather than from assay-based typing. Results and caveats for the whole study, not just this receptor: The quantity of clinical and demographic metadata differed by source and by participant and was supplied without curation.

Germline trimming: 0 bases from V, 7 bases from J; junction bases outside gene matches: 4. The CDR3 goes from the cysteine to the phenylalanine over 15 residues. This entry keeps only the CDR3 DNA: 45 bases, framed from base 1. CDR1 and CDR2 are drawn from the germline V gene: KGHSH, LQKENI. In the prospective study, participants were about 18 to 95 years old, resided in fewer than 25 geographic areas of the United States, and were enrolled through a virtual design. In the prospective study, cohorts were assigned on the basis of participant-reported clinical history obtained from a screening survey and a study questionnaire. For ImmuneRACE Cohort 3, a participant was defined as recovered based on two consecutive negative NP/OP PCR tests, clearance by a healthcare professional, or resolution of symptoms. In the prospective study, mobile phlebotomists collected whole blood, serum and a nasopharyngeal or oropharyngeal swab from each participant. Over an approximately 2-month period, participants in the prospective study had the option of providing additional blood draws and questionnaires. Before DNA extraction, prospective study blood samples were shipped either frozen or at room temperature.

TCRbeta CDR3 regions were amplified from genomic DNA by means of the immunoSEQ Assay, a bias-controlled multiplex PCR. Regarding the original processing steps: Nucleated cell counts per sample were estimated from amplification of reference gene primers within the assay. Sequence reads were collapsed and filtered to measure the absolute abundance of every unique TCRbeta CDR3 rearrangement. Productive Simpson clonality was computed per sample as the square root of Simpson's diversity index over productive rearrangements. Drawn from immuneACCESS, this table holds only the in-frame rearrangements with V and J called that TCRdb kept. Clones are partly lost; checked studies trace under half to an unresolved V gene and leave the rest unexplained. Clone size and V and J calls were adopted from that table, with D and trimming inferred from the DNA. Within this sample are approximately 380,000 clones, with 70% to 90% of them counted one time only. Jointly, the top ten make up about 1.2% of the sample.

The source is a woman aged 18-29 years who had recovered from COVID-19. The sequence links TRBV18 to TRBJ1-2; TRBD1 fits 11 bases in the junction. The sequencing sample was made of PBMCs or T cells enriched from blood (not recorded which). The CDR3 here reads CASSPPRTGGSGYTF. The bases read TGTGCCAGCTCACCACCTCGGACAGGGGGCTCTGGCTACACCTTC.